The text below deals with one TCR beta chain. The antigen remains undetermined. Trimming removed 0 bases from V and 3 bases from J; junction bases left unmatched: 7. This CDR3 region has 16 residues. In germline, CDR1 is SGHDT, CDR2 YYEEEE. The sample comes from a study of shared clonotypes between healthy human individuals. Assay used: immunoSEQ multiplex PCR; TCRdb lists only in-frame clones, some missing. The sample holds about 680,000 clones, approximately 90% seen once. Study-wide points: There were few donors, and this limited the genetic and exposure-history diversity represented. Compared with clonotypes that all four donors shared, non-shared clonotypes had lower generation probabilities.

Cells designated naive CD8 were CD45RO-negative and were positively selected for CCR7, with terminally differentiated effector memory CD45RA+ cells excluded. The V call is TRBV5-6, the J call TRBJ2-7; TRBD2 matches 9 bases. The sample comprised naive CD8+ T cells sorted from blood. The clonotype comes from a man under 40 in good health. The CDR3 nucleotides are TGTGCCAGCAGCTTGGCCTTAGCGGGAGTAAGCTACGAGCAGTACTTC. This codes for CASSLALAGVSYEQYF.